This note documents a single T cell receptor beta chain sequence. What it recognizes is unknown. At the deep level, the assay was run. Sequencing used immunoSEQ multiplex PCR; TCRdb keeps in-frame clones, though not all of them. Of over 2 million clones detected, about 95% appear once; the ten largest clones hold about 1.1%. The sample belongs to a study of shared clonotypes between healthy human individuals. Naive-designated CD8 cells lacked CD45RO, were positively enriched for CCR7, and omitted terminally differentiated effector memory CD45RA+ cells. There were no recent acute infections or vaccinations among the donors, who were healthy HIV-negative adults. The CDR3 has 14 residues. Germline CDR1 is SGHDT and CDR2 is YYEEEE. Trimming took off 7 bases at V and 0 bases at J, with 14 bases between the two ends. Overall study findings and caveats: Sharing across several donors was seen in roughly 5% of naive CD4 clonotypes. Naive subsets usually exceeded memory subsets in estimated richness.

The receptor's source is a man aged 18-30 years in good health. Sequenced material: naive CD8+ T cells sorted from blood. The chain uses TRBV5-6 and TRBJ2-7, with D possibly matching TRBD1 (5 bases). CDR3 residues: CASSWGSLSYEQYF. The CDR3 nucleotides read TGTGCCAGCTCTTGGGGCAGCCTCTCCTACGAGCAGTACTTC.